This TCR beta chain was observed in a study of blood T cell repertoires in COVID-19. The method was immunoSEQ multiplex PCR; TCRdb's version includes in-frame clones alone and lacks a portion of them. The table lists about 440,000 clones, 70% to 90% of them singletons. V was shortened by 5 bases and J by 4 bases, with 10 bases between the two germline ends. The germline V gene has CDR1 SGHDT and CDR2 YYEEEE. This CDR3 is built from 13 residues. This clone was recorded once. The rearrangement links TRBV5-6 to TRBJ1-5; tentative D call: TRBD1 (5 bases). Sequences were obtained from peripheral blood. This clonotype was obtained from a woman aged 50 to 65 with COVID-19, enrolled during active disease. The DNA for the CDR3 is TGTGCCAGCAGTAAGGACAAGAATCAGCCCCAGCATTTT. This encodes CASSKDKNQPQHF.